Listed here are 2 T cell receptor beta chains from one sample, sequenced in a study of blood T cell repertoires in COVID-19. Profiled with immunoSEQ multiplex PCR; TCRdb holds only in-frame clones, not every one. The table records about 120,000 clones, around 88% of them present only once. The sample comprised peripheral blood. Receptor source: a human donor with acute or convalescent COVID-19. The donor label of this sample is uncertain.

The V gene is TRBV7-2, the J gene TRBJ1-1; TRBD1 agrees at 8 bases. This CDR3 is built from 15 residues. V shed 5 bases, J shed 0 bases, and the junction held 5 bases outside the gene matches. Germline-derived CDR1 and CDR2 are SGHTA and FQGNSA. The CDR3 reads CASSRRQGMNTEAFF. The CDR3 coding sequence is TGTGCCAGCAGCCGCCGACAGGGGATGAACACTGAAGCTTTCTTT.

The chain combines TRBV27 with TRBJ2-2; possibly TRBD1 for D (5 bases). The CDR3 consists of 14 residues. The germline V gene has CDR1 MNHEY and CDR2 SMNVEV (reference sequence). Trimming took 6 bases from V and 3 from J, leaving 11 bases between them. The chain's CDR3 is CASSQDRYTGELFF. The CDR3 DNA reads TGTGCCAGCAGCCAAGACAGATACACCGGGGAGCTGTTTTTT.